These 9 T cell receptor beta chains came from one sample sequenced in a study of shared clonotypes between healthy human individuals. This table comes from immunoSEQ multiplex PCR, and its TCRdb copy is limited to in-frame clones, with some not included. The repertoire holds about 2.4 million clones, with 80% to 95% as singletons. Sequenced material: naive CD4+ T cells from PBMCs. Sample subset: CD45RA+ positively selected. These receptors all come from a young man in good health. Some clones in this sample may be carry-over from other donors' samples.

This clone is a singleton in its sample. The chain recombines TRBV10-3 with TRBJ2-7, with 7 bases fitting TRBD1. The V and J ends lost 1 base and 2 bases, in that order; junction bases with no gene match: 8. The CDR3 totals 16 residues. From germline, CDR1 is ENHRY and CDR2 SYGVKD. The CDR3, as DNA: TGTGCCATCAGTGAGTTAACCGGGACAGCCGCCTACGAGCAGTACTTC. Amino acids: CAISELTGTAAYEQYF.

The V gene is TRBV27, the J gene TRBJ2-1, with 9 bases that match TRBD2. CDR3 length: 15 amino acids. Losses at the gene ends were 0 bases for V and 10 bases for J; bases not matched to a gene: 7. Germline CDR1 and CDR2: MNHEY and SMNVEV (reference sequence). The CDR3 sequence is CASSLSGTSHSEQFF. The CDR3 nucleotides read TGTGCCAGCAGTTTATCCGGGACTAGCCACTCGGAGCAGTTCTTC.

This clone was detected only once. V usage is TRBV7-9 and J usage is TRBJ2-4; tentatively, D is TRBD2 (5 bases). Trimming pared 0 bases from V and 1 base from J, leaving 16 bases between. The CDR3 is made up of 18 amino acids. Germline CDR1 reads SEHNR; CDR2 reads FQNEAQ (reference sequence). CDR3 loop: CASSLAYTHRRAKNIQYF. The CDR3 coding sequence is TGTGCCAGCAGCTTAGCGTATACCCACCGGAGGGCCAAAAACATTCAGTACTTC.

This clone is a singleton in its sample. Other DNA sequences in this specimen translate into the identical CDR3. The chain joins TRBV5-4 to TRBJ2-3, with 9 bases matching TRBD2. This CDR3 region has 15 residues. Germline V gene data show CDR1 as SGHNT and CDR2 as YYREEE (reference sequence). V trimming: 0 bases; J trimming: 3 bases; junction bases outside the gene matches: 2. DNA of the CDR3: TGTGCCAGCAGCTTGGCCAGCGGGAGGACAGATACGCAGTATTTT. Encoded protein: CASSLASGRTDTQYF.

V and J are TRBV6-1 and TRBJ2-1; 9 bases align to TRBD2. Losses at the gene ends were 4 bases for V and 7 bases for J; bases not matched to a gene: 17. Looked up from germline, CDR1 is MNHNS and CDR2 is SASEGT. The CDR3 totals 18 residues. The chain's CDR3 is CASSGGSYLAGAGNEQFF. In DNA, the CDR3 is TGTGCCAGCAGTGGAGGGTCCTACTTAGCGGGAGCGGGTAATGAGCAGTTCTTC.

The chain uses TRBV28 and TRBJ1-5; D uncertain. Trimming took off 6 bases at V and 4 bases at J, with 7 bases between the two ends. CDR1 is MDHEN and CDR2 is SYDVKM in the germline V gene. The CDR3 covers 12 residues. CDR3 protein: CASRRWNQPQHF. The CDR3 nucleotides read TGTGCCAGCAGACGGTGGAATCAGCCCCAGCATTTT.

Worth noting for this clone: The sample contains more than one DNA sequence encoding this CDR3. The chain has TRBV6-1 and TRBJ1-3; no firm D call. Germline V gives CDR1 MNHNS, CDR2 SASEGT. Trimming took off 0 bases at V and 0 bases at J, with 6 bases between the two ends. The length of the CDR3 is 15 residues. CDR3 sequence reads: CASSEALSSGNTIYF. CDR3 DNA: TGTGCCAGCAGTGAAGCACTGAGCTCTGGAAACACCATATATTTT.

This chain joins TRBV7-3 and TRBJ2-5, with 11 bases aligning to TRBD1. Germline trimming cut 3 bases from V and 2 bases from J; bases unmatched to any gene: 5. In germline, CDR1 is SGHTA, CDR2 FQGTGA. CDR3 length equals 16 residues. CDR3 residues: CASSFTRDRGQETQYF. The CDR3 DNA is TGTGCCAGCAGCTTCACCCGGGACAGGGGGCAAGAGACCCAGTACTTC.

The chain uses TRBV11-3 and TRBJ2-7; D ambiguous. Per germline, CDR1 SGHNT and CDR2 YENEEA. The length of the CDR3 is 13 residues. V was shortened by 1 base and J by 4 bases, with 8 bases between the two germline ends. In DNA form, the CDR3 reads TGTGCCAGCAGCTTAGGTAGGCGATACGAGCAGTACTTC. This sequence encodes CASSLGRRYEQYF.